The next 15 T cell receptor beta chains were all read from a single sample in a study of chemoradiotherapy in HPV16-positive cancers. Sequencing was performed with immunoSEQ multiplex PCR; in TCRdb, only in-frame clones are kept and a portion is missing. The table includes over 14,000 clones, around 80% detected once. The biological material was taken from a patient who underwent chemoradiotherapy. Every receptor here comes from a human donor with HPV-associated anogenital cancer.

The table lists this clone with a few counts. The chain joins TRBV28 to TRBJ1-1; 10 bases are a match to TRBD1. The CDR3 covers 15 residues. Germline V gives CDR1 MDHEN, CDR2 SYDVKM. Losses at the gene ends were 8 bases for V and 0 bases for J; bases not matched to a gene: 6. The CDR3 coding sequence is TGTGCCAGCCACGGGACAGGGGACCTGAACACTGAAGCTTTCTTT. Translating it yields CASHGTGDLNTEAFF.

The genes are TRBV6-5 and TRBJ2-7; the D is unclear. V lost 3 bases, J lost 3 bases, and 15 bases lay in between. The CDR3 has 15 amino acids. Per germline, CDR1 MNHEY and CDR2 SVGAGI. The CDR3 coding sequence is TGTGCCAGCAGTTATCAGGCTCCTCTGGGCTACGAGCAGTACTTC. Translating gives CASSYQAPLGYEQYF.

CDR3 DNA: TGTGCCACCAGCAGGGACCCCTTGGGGGCGGACACTGAAGCTTTCTTT. Its translation: CATSRDPLGADTEAFF. The V and J genes are TRBV15 and TRBJ1-1; maybe TRBD1 (6 bases). Germline CDR1 LNHNV, CDR2 YYDKDF (reference sequence). This CDR3 region has 16 residues. The V end was cut by 3 bases, the J end by 3 bases, with 17 bases between.

This chain uses TRBV4-3 with TRBJ2-2, with D perhaps TRBD1 (6 bases). The CDR3 is 18 residues long. Germline assignment: CDR1 LGHNA and CDR2 YSLEER. The germline V and J ends were trimmed by 0 bases and 4 bases, with 18 bases remaining between them. The CDR3 here is CASSQDFSSRGSTGELFF. The CDR3 region has the DNA TGCGCCAGCAGCCAAGATTTTTCGTCCAGGGGAAGCACCGGGGAGCTGTTTTTT.

The gene calls are TRBV19 and TRBJ2-3, with D tentatively TRBD2 (6 bases). This CDR3 region has 15 residues. The V end lost 5 bases, the J end lost 0 bases, and 12 bases lay between the germline ends. Germline-derived CDR1 and CDR2 are LNHDA and SQIVND (reference sequence). This chain's CDR3 is CASSVPGTSTDTQYF. Written as DNA, the CDR3 is TGTGCCAGTAGTGTCCCGGGGACTAGCACAGATACGCAGTATTTT.

This clone appeared a few times. CDR3 sequence: CASSQPLGQPQHF. CDR3 nucleotide sequence: TGCGCCAGCAGCCAACCCTTAGGTCAGCCCCAGCATTTT. The chain uses TRBV4-1 and TRBJ1-5; D remains ambiguous. The CDR3 spans 13 residues. Trimming removed 2 bases at V and 6 bases at J, with 8 bases between. Looked up from germline, CDR1 is MGHRA and CDR2 is YSYEKL.

This rearrangement joins TRBV7-9 to TRBJ1-2; no reliable D call. Germline V CDR1 and CDR2: SEHNR, FQNEAQ (reference sequence). Trimming stripped 1 base from V and 2 bases from J, with 11 bases between. The CDR3 covers 15 residues. Written as DNA, the CDR3 is TGTGCCAGCAGCTTAGTTTATTCAGTGAACTATGGCTACACCTTC. Residues: CASSLVYSVNYGYTF.

This rearrangement joins TRBV7-9 to TRBJ2-1; 8 nucleotides match TRBD2. Germline lookup yields CDR1 SEHNR and CDR2 FQNEAQ (reference sequence). The CDR3 has 14 residues. Trimming cost V 3 bases and J 4 bases; bases outside gene matches: 2. DNA for the CDR3: TGTGCCAGCAGCTTCCGCGGGGGGTACAATGAGCAGTTCTTC. It specifies CASSFRGGYNEQFF.

V is TRBV23-1 and J is TRBJ2-7; 9 positions agree with TRBD1. TRBV23-1 is designated an ORF whose function remains uncertain. V gave up 9 bases and J gave up 4 bases; unmatched junction bases: 22. The CDR3 totals 18 residues. The CDR3, as DNA: TGCGCCAGACCGACTTGTGGGACAGGGAATTCTTGGAGGTACGAGCAGTACTTC. Translated: CARPTCGTGNSWRYEQYF.

CDR3: CASSQGLAGNTGELFF. CDR3 DNA sequence: TGCGCCAGCAGCCAAGGGCTAGCGGGAAACACCGGGGAGCTGTTTTTT. This rearrangement joins TRBV4-1 to TRBJ2-2, with 9 bases identical to TRBD2. This CDR3 region has 16 residues. The V gene's germline CDR1 is MGHRA and CDR2 YSYEKL. The V gene end was trimmed by 1 base and the J gene end by 2 bases; junction bases not matched to a gene: 2.

This clone has only a few counts. The gene calls are TRBV5-8 and TRBJ2-4; 7 nucleotides match TRBD1. Germline V gene data show CDR1 as SGHTS and CDR2 as YDEGEE. With V trimmed by 4 bases and J by 0 bases, 7 bases remained unmatched. The CDR3 covers 16 residues. The CDR3 DNA is TGTGCCAGCAGCCCTGGACAGGCAATAGCCAAAAACATTCAGTACTTC. This sequence encodes CASSPGQAIAKNIQYF. The complete variable domain, with remaining parts taken from reference TRBV5-8 and TRBJ2-4, reads EAGVTQSPTHLIKTRGQQATLRCSPISGHTSVYWYQQALGLGLQFLLWYDEGEERNRGNFPPRFSGRQFPNYSSELNVNALELEDSALYLCASSPGQAIAKNIQYFGAGTRLSVL.

The rearrangement uses TRBV15 and TRBJ1-4; D ambiguous. The germline gives CDR1 LNHNV, CDR2 YYDKDF (reference sequence). Trimming stripped 2 bases from V and 8 bases from J, with 9 bases between. The CDR3 loop spans 13 amino acids. CDR3 in amino acids: CATSRIPSEKLFF. The CDR3 nucleotides read TGTGCCACCAGCAGAATCCCTTCCGAAAAACTGTTTTTT.

J is TRBJ1-1 and V is TRBV28, with 7 bases matching TRBD1. Germline V gene lookup returns CDR1 MDHEN and CDR2 SYDVKM. J gave up 4 bases and V 6 bases, and 8 bases lay outside the gene matches. The length of the CDR3 is 14 residues. The CDR3 loop reads CASRLNQGGTEAFF. CDR3 DNA sequence: TGTGCCAGCAGGCTCAACCAGGGGGGCACTGAAGCTTTCTTT.

As DNA, the CDR3 is TGTGCCAGCAGCGTAGTGGCAGTTGGTGGAAGAGCTTTCTTT. Translating it yields CASSVVAVGGRAFF. The chain employs TRBV9 and TRBJ1-1; D gene ambiguous. Trimming took off 0 bases at V and 10 bases at J, with 16 bases between the two ends. The CDR3 totals 14 residues. Germline V gene sequence: CDR1 SGDLS, CDR2 YYNGEE. The full variable domain, its missing parts supplied by reference TRBV9 and TRBJ1-1, is DSGVTQTPKHLITATGQRVTLRCSPRSGDLSVYWYQQSLDQGLQFLIQYYNGEERAKGNILERFSAQQFPDLHSELNLSSLELGDSALYFCASSVVAVGGRAFFGQGTRLTVV.

J is TRBJ1-1 and V is TRBV5-1, with D possibly TRBD1 on 6 matching bases. This CDR3 comprises 13 residues. The V end lost 5 bases, the J end lost 0 bases, and 8 bases lay between the germline ends. Germline lookup yields CDR1 SGHRS and CDR2 YFSETQ. DNA of the CDR3: TGCGCCAGCAGAGGACAGCTGAACACTGAAGCTTTCTTT. This gives the protein CASRGQLNTEAFF.